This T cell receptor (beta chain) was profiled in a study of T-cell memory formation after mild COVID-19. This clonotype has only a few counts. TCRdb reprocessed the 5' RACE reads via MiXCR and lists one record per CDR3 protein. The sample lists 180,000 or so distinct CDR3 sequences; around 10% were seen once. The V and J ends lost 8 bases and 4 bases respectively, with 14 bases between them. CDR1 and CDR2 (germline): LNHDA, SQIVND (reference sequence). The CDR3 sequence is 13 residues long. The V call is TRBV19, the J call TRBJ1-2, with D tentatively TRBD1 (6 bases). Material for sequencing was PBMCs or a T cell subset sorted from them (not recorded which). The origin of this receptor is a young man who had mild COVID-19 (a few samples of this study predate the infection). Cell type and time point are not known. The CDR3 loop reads CASRQVDAYGYTF. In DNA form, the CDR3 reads TGTGCCAGTCGACAGGTCGACGCCTATGGCTACACCTTC. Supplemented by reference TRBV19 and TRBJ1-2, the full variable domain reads DGGITQSPKYLFRKEGQNVTLSCEQNLNHDAMYWYRQDPGQGLRLIYYSQIVNDFQKGDIAEGYSVSREKKESFPLTVTSAQKNPTAFYLCASRQVDAYGYTFGSGTRLTVV.